This TCR beta chain originates from a study of chemoradiotherapy in HPV16-positive cancers. Study at large: Candidate HPV-specific T-cell clones and common TCR motifs came from functional assays in two HPV16-positive patients.

The germline V gene encodes CDR1 MGHDK and CDR2 SYGVNS. Losses at the gene ends were 6 bases for V and 1 base for J; bases not matched to a gene: 8. This CDR3 has 16 amino acids. Repertoires were sampled repeatedly during chemoradiotherapy. Of note for this clone: Its antigen is undetermined.

Notes on the study in general: For HPV16-positive patients, expanding HPV-responsive T cells associated with longer recurrence-free survival. Functional assays defining HPV-specific T cells used only a couple of HPV16-positive patients.

Profiling relied on immunoSEQ multiplex PCR, and the TCRdb table lists in-frame clones only, not all of them. The sample holds approximately 27,000 clones; approximately 80% are singletons and the top ten take around 5.1%. The V and J genes are TRBV25-1 and TRBJ2-7, with 11 bases aligning to TRBD2. The TCR originated in a human donor with HPV-associated anogenital cancer. The sequencing used blood, collected from a patient who underwent chemoradiotherapy. The CDR3 bases are TGTGCCAGCAGCGAGGCACTAGCGGGGGCGTCCTACGAGCAGTACTTC. As protein: CASSEALAGASYEQYF.